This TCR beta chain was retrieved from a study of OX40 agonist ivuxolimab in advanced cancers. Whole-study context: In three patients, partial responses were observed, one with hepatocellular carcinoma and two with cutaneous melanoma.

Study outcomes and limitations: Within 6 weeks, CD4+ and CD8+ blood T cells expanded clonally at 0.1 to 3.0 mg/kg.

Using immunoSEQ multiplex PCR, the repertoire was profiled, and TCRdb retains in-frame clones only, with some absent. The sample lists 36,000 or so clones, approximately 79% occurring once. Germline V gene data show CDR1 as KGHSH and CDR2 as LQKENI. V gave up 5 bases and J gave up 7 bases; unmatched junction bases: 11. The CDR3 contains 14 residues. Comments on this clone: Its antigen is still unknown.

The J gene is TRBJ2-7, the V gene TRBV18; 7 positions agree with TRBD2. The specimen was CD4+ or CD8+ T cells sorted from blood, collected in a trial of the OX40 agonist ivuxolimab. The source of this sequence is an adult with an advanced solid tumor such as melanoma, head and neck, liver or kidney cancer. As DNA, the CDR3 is TGTGCCAGCTCATCAGATCCGGGGGGTCGGGAGCAGTACTTC. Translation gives CASSSDPGGREQYF. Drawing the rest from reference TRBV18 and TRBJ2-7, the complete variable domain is NAGVMQNPRHLVRRRGQEARLRCSPMKGHSHVYWYRQLPEEGLKFMVYLQKENIIDESGMPKERFSAEFPKEGPSILRIQQVVRGDSAAYFCASSSDPGGREQYFGPGTRLTVT.